A single sample is the source of the 28 T cell receptor beta chains below, sequenced in a study of shared clonotypes between healthy human individuals (dated by TCRdb to 2019 to 2021). For the CD8 naive samples, CD45RO-negative cells were positively selected for CCR7, yielding a CD45RA+CCR7+ population from which TemRA cells were excluded. Library method: the immunoSEQ multiplex PCR assay. The table was pulled from immuneACCESS by TCRdb, which kept in-frame rearrangements only. Such tables lose some clones; where checked, under half of the loss comes from unresolved V genes, and the rest has no known cause. The sample data list millions of clones, and 85% to 95% of these were observed just once. The top ten clones comprise 1.5% to 2% of the sample. The sequencing input was naive CD8+ T cells from PBMCs. The cell subset or site tag for this specimen amounts to: CD45RA+CCR7+. The receptors here all came from a man between 18 and 29 years old in good health. Some clones in this sample may be carry-over from other donors' samples.

A word on this clone: Additional DNA sequences in this sample encode the identical CDR3. The genes are TRBV27 and TRBJ2-1; D gene uncertain. V was clipped by 3 bases and J by 0 bases, with 9 bases between them. The CDR3 sequence is 15 residues long. Germline CDR1 reads MNHEY; CDR2 reads SMNVEV (reference sequence). The chain's CDR3 is CASSFSASSYNEQFF. In DNA, the CDR3 is TGTGCCAGCAGTTTTTCAGCGAGCTCCTACAATGAGCAGTTCTTC.

The chain has TRBV13 and TRBJ2-2, with 13 nucleotides matching TRBD2. Trimming cost V 6 bases and J 6 bases; bases outside gene matches: 7. Germline V CDR1 and CDR2: PRHDT, FYEKMQ (reference sequence). The CDR3 consists of 16 residues. CDR3 loop: CASSSGTSGMAGELFF. The CDR3 DNA reads as TGTGCCAGCAGTTCCGGGACTAGCGGGATGGCCGGGGAGCTGTTTTTT.

This clone has more than one count but fewer than ten. The V call is TRBV5-1, the J call TRBJ2-2; D gene ambiguous. The germline V gene encodes CDR1 SGHRS and CDR2 YFSETQ. The V gene lost 2 bases and the J gene lost 1 base, with 6 bases spanning the gap. The CDR3 is made up of 14 amino acids. CDR3 coding DNA: TGCGCCAGCAGCTTTCAGCAGAACACCGGGGAGCTGTTTTTT. Translation gives CASSFQQNTGELFF.

The chain employs TRBV28 and TRBJ2-2; 8 positions match TRBD2. Germline V gene sequence: CDR1 MDHEN, CDR2 SYDVKM. This CDR3 spans 14 amino acids. The ends lost 10 bases at V and 4 bases at J; junction bases unmatched: 8. The CDR3 protein is CAILERESTGELFF. CDR3 in DNA: TGTGCCATATTAGAGCGGGAGAGCACCGGGGAGCTGTTTTTT.

As regards this clone: Different DNA sequences within this sample yield the same CDR3. The chain is built from TRBV27 and TRBJ2-7; TRBD2 matches 11 bases. The length of the CDR3 is 15 residues. The germline CDR1 and CDR2 sequences are MNHEY and SMNVEV (reference sequence). V gave up 5 bases and J gave up 3 bases; unmatched junction bases: 6. This chain's CDR3 is CASSLRLAGHYEQYF. The CDR3 nucleotides are TGTGCCAGCAGTCTGCGACTAGCGGGACACTACGAGCAGTACTTC.

The rearrangement links TRBV4-1 to TRBJ2-7; a weak D match, TRBD1 (6 bases). Trimming cost V 1 base and J 2 bases, with 12 bases left between them. This CDR3 has 15 amino acids. CDR1 is MGHRA and CDR2 is YSYEKL in the germline V gene. CDR3: CASSQVWDTTYEQYF. The CDR3 nucleotides read TGCGCCAGCAGCCAAGTTTGGGACACCACCTACGAGCAGTACTTC.

In the case of this clone: Other nucleotide sequences from this sample produce the same CDR3. The chain links TRBV29-1 to TRBJ2-7; TRBD1 aligns across 9 bases. V lost 6 bases and J lost 0; bases outside the gene matches: 6. The germline gives CDR1 SQVTM, CDR2 ANQGSEA. The CDR3 has 14 amino acids. As DNA, the CDR3 is TGCAGCGTGTACGGACAGGGGACCTCCTACGAGCAGTACTTC. It is translated as CSVYGQGTSYEQYF.

This clone was seen a few times. V and J are TRBV7-8 and TRBJ2-1; 7 bases agree with TRBD1. The length of the CDR3 is 15 residues. Trimming at V came to 7 bases and at J to 2 bases, leaving 8 bases not matched to a gene. CDR1 and CDR2 from the germline V gene are SGHVS and FQNEAQ. DNA for the CDR3: TGTGCCAGCAACTCGGGCAGGGGGACCTACAATGAGCAGTTCTTC. Protein product: CASNSGRGTYNEQFF.

The table lists this clone with a count of one. The chain has TRBV29-1 and TRBJ2-1; D is perhaps TRBD1 (6 bases). The CDR3 runs 14 residues. The germline V gene has CDR1 SQVTM and CDR2 ANQGSEA. The V end lost 3 bases, the J end lost 4 bases, and 13 bases lay between the germline ends. For the CDR3, the DNA is TGCAGCGTTGATGGGGGCGGGTATTACAATGAGCAGTTCTTC. Translation gives CSVDGGGYYNEQFF.

The V gene is TRBV7-9, the J gene TRBJ1-2; 9 positions match TRBD1. Germline loops: CDR1 SEHNR, CDR2 FQNEAQ (reference sequence). Germline trimming cut 4 bases from V and 6 bases from J; bases unmatched to any gene: 3. This CDR3 region has 13 residues. DNA of the CDR3: TGTGCCAGCAGCTCCCGGGACAGGGATGGCTACACCTTC. The encoded protein is CASSSRDRDGYTF.

The V and J genes are TRBV4-2 and TRBJ2-1; tentative D call: TRBD2 (5 bases). The germline V gene has CDR1 LGHNA and CDR2 YNFKEQ. This CDR3 is built from 15 residues. Deletions cut 2 bases from V and 7 bases from J, with 15 bases between. The CDR3 is CASSQLAPRENEQFF. In nucleotides, the CDR3 is TGTGCCAGCAGCCAACTAGCTCCAAGGGAGAATGAGCAGTTCTTC.

This chain connects TRBV6-1 to TRBJ2-7; 7 bases align to TRBD1. The CDR3 is made up of 13 amino acids. CDR1 is MNHNS, CDR2 SASEGT, per germline. Trimming at V came to 8 bases and at J to 3 bases, leaving 7 bases not matched to a gene. The CDR3 nucleotides read TGTGCCAGCTCTTTCGGGACAGTCTACGAGCAGTACTTC. It is translated as CASSFGTVYEQYF.

The V gene is TRBV7-3, the J gene TRBJ2-2, with D possibly matching TRBD1 (6 bases). The CDR3 has 15 amino acids. Germline V gives CDR1 SGHTA, CDR2 FQGTGA. V lost 5 bases and J lost 4, with 14 bases in between. CDR3 sequence: CASSLYMTGTGELFF. The CDR3, as DNA: TGTGCCAGCAGCCTATACATGACAGGCACCGGGGAGCTGTTTTTT.

Of note for this clone: The germline gene is not matched at one end of the junction; a read error may be the cause. The gene calls are TRBV11-1 and TRBJ2-5; D is unresolved. Germline CDR1 and CDR2: SGHAT and FQDESV (reference sequence). The CDR3 sequence is 13 residues long. In nucleotides, the CDR3 is TGTGCCAGCGGCTTCACACCTCAAGAGACCCAGTACTTC. Translated, it gives CASGFTPQETQYF.

CDR3 DNA: TGTGCCAGCAGCTTGGGGACACCCGTTTCCTATGGCTACACCTTC. As protein: CASSLGTPVSYGYTF. The chain has TRBV5-6 and TRBJ1-2, with D possibly matching TRBD1 (5 bases). Trimming took 0 bases from V and 4 from J, leaving 13 bases between them. Germline lookup yields CDR1 SGHDT and CDR2 YYEEEE. CDR3 length: 15 residues.

The rearrangement uses TRBV29-1 and TRBJ1-2, with D tentatively TRBD1 (6 bases). This CDR3 region has 11 residues. Trimming took 1 base from V and 8 from J, leaving 8 bases between them. In germline, CDR1 is SQVTM, CDR2 ANQGSEA. The CDR3 spells CSVEGGPGYTF. The CDR3 DNA reads TGCAGCGTTGAAGGGGGGCCCGGCTACACCTTC.

The rearrangement uses TRBV19 and TRBJ2-5; D is possibly TRBD1 (6 bases). Trimming removed 5 bases at V and 2 bases at J, with 12 bases between. This CDR3 is 14 amino acids long. Germline lookup yields CDR1 LNHDA and CDR2 SQIVND (reference sequence). This CDR3 reads CASSSRTAQETQYF. CDR3 sequence (DNA): TGTGCCAGTAGTTCGAGGACAGCACAAGAGACCCAGTACTTC.

The genes are TRBV4-3 and TRBJ2-1, with D tentatively TRBD1 or TRBD2 (6 bases each). Looked up from germline, CDR1 is LGHNA and CDR2 is YSLEER. V dropped 0 bases and J dropped 7 bases, with 10 bases sitting between them. CDR3 length: 14 amino acids. DNA of the CDR3: TGCGCCAGCAGCCAAGAAATAGGGGGGAATGAGCAGTTCTTC. This translates into CASSQEIGGNEQFF.

The chain links TRBV19 to TRBJ1-1; weak D call: TRBD1 (6 bases). The CDR3 has 15 amino acids. Looked up from germline, CDR1 is LNHDA and CDR2 is SQIVND (reference sequence). Trimming stripped 3 bases from V and 3 bases from J, with 14 bases between. CDR3 sequence reads: CASSMHRALDTEAFF. CDR3 in DNA: TGTGCCAGTAGTATGCACAGGGCCCTGGACACTGAAGCTTTCTTT.

The genes are TRBV18 and TRBJ2-1; either TRBD1 or TRBD2 may supply D (5 bases each). The V gene lost 7 bases and the J gene lost 10 bases, with 14 bases spanning the gap. The CDR3 runs 12 residues. The V gene's germline CDR1 is KGHSH and CDR2 LQKENI. CDR3 nucleotide sequence: TGTGCCAGCTACCGATCCGGGGCCGAGCAGTTCTTC. This codes for CASYRSGAEQFF.

V gene TRBV6-5 combines with J gene TRBJ2-4; 8 bases align to TRBD2. The CDR3 is 16 residues long. J was trimmed by 8 bases and V by 0 bases; bases with no gene match: 9. Germline V gene lookup returns CDR1 MNHEY and CDR2 SVGAGI. The CDR3: CASSYSSGRAGDIQYF. The CDR3 DNA reads TGTGCCAGCAGTTACTCGTCCGGGAGGGCCGGGGACATTCAGTACTTC.

The V call is TRBV13, the J call TRBJ2-1; D gene uncertain. CDR3 length: 15 residues. Germline CDR1 reads PRHDT; CDR2 reads FYEKMQ (reference sequence). V lost 3 bases, J lost 6 bases, and 15 bases lay in between. CDR3 region: CASSFRTRQLNEQFF. CDR3 nucleotide sequence: TGTGCCAGCAGCTTCCGTACACGGCAGCTCAATGAGCAGTTCTTC.

The V and J genes are TRBV30 and TRBJ2-7; no reliable D call. CDR3 size: 11 residues. Trimming took 2 bases from V and 5 from J, leaving 7 bases between them. Germline values: CDR1 GTSNPN, CDR2 SVGIG (reference sequence). CDR3 sequence reads: CAWSHSNEQYF. DNA for the CDR3: TGTGCCTGGAGTCATTCTAACGAGCAGTACTTC.

This clone has only a few counts. CDR3 in DNA: TGTGCCAGCAGCGTAGGGAGGGGCCTCATTCACGAGCAGTACTTC. Protein: CASSVGRGLIHEQYF. The chain uses TRBV9 and TRBJ2-7; D is possibly TRBD2 (6 bases). Trimming pared 0 bases from V and 5 bases from J, leaving 15 bases between. The V gene's germline CDR1 is SGDLS and CDR2 YYNGEE. CDR3 length equals 15 residues.

The rearrangement links TRBV11-2 to TRBJ2-1, with 8 bases fitting TRBD2. Germline V gives CDR1 SGHAT, CDR2 FQNNGV. Germline trimming cut 3 bases from V and 2 bases from J; bases unmatched to any gene: 3. The CDR3 runs to 15 residues. CDR3 sequence reads: CASSFGRGAYNEQFF. CDR3 nucleotide sequence: TGTGCCAGCAGCTTTGGGCGGGGGGCCTACAATGAGCAGTTCTTC.

The V call is TRBV27, the J call TRBJ1-2, with D possibly TRBD1 on 5 matching bases. The germline CDR1 and CDR2 sequences are MNHEY and SMNVEV (reference sequence). The CDR3 sequence is 13 residues long. V was cut by 5 bases and J by 4 bases, with 11 bases left in between. CDR3 sequence: CASSIRAGYGYTF. The CDR3, as DNA: TGTGCCAGCAGTATCAGGGCGGGCTATGGCTACACCTTC.

V gene TRBV6-5 combines with J gene TRBJ1-2; tentatively, D is TRBD1 (6 bases). This CDR3 has 13 residues. Trimming removed 2 bases from V and 7 bases from J, with 11 bases in between. Germline CDR1 and CDR2: MNHEY and SVGAGI. CDR3 loop: CASSYGGQGGYTF. In DNA, the CDR3 is TGTGCCAGCAGTTACGGGGGGCAGGGTGGCTACACCTTC.

This chain connects TRBV5-8 to TRBJ2-5; the D call may be TRBD1 or TRBD2 (5 bases each). Germline V gene sequence: CDR1 SGHTS, CDR2 YDEGEE. Trimming pared 0 bases from V and 5 bases from J, leaving 23 bases between. This CDR3 is 18 amino acids long. CDR3 protein: CASSLGRSTAGPLETQYF. DNA of the CDR3: TGTGCCAGCAGCTTGGGGAGGTCGACAGCAGGTCCTTTGGAGACCCAGTACTTC.